What follows describes a single T cell receptor (beta chain). CDR1 MNHEY and CDR2 SVGAGI come from the germline V gene. Trimming shortened V by 2 bases and J by 3 bases, and 13 bases separated the two germline ends. The CDR3 extends over 15 amino acids. Produced via immunoSEQ multiplex PCR; TCRdb's table is partial and in-frame only. The data contain roughly 24,000 clones, around four fifths of them singletons. This entry belongs to a study of control samples from healthy donors and cancer patients. The chain has TRBV6-5 and TRBJ1-1; D perhaps matches TRBD1 (6 bases). Sequences were obtained from PBMCs. This clonotype was obtained from a man in his 60s with colorectal cancer. The CDR3 here is CASSYQGSTYTEAFF. As DNA, the CDR3 is TGTGCCAGCAGTTACCAGGGGAGTACTTACACTGAAGCTTTCTTT.